What follows is one TCR beta chain and its context. Its antigen is currently unknown. The data derive from a study of cytomegalovirus exposure and HLA in healthy donors. Across the whole study: Falling in the Caucasian-associated ancestry cluster were roughly 80% of about 400 genotyped donors.

Study results and caveats: The study reported that TCR beta sequences accurately predicted HLA-A and HLA-B alleles in most subjects. It was reported that the classifier diagnosed cytomegalovirus status with high specificity and sensitivity in both the original and validation cohorts. Cytomegalovirus association was listed for roughly 160 TCR beta chains.

PCR was performed using 60 Vbeta and 13 Jbeta primers. The assay was immunoSEQ multiplex PCR, and TCRdb's table has in-frame clones only and misses some. The sample has 170,000 or so clones; 84% are singletons. The CDR3 is 15 amino acids. CDR1 SQVTM and CDR2 ANQGSEA come from the germline V gene. Trimming took off 6 bases at V and 2 bases at J, with 19 bases between the two ends. The TCR originated in a boy aged 2 to 10 in good health and CMV-seronegative. The chain joins TRBV29-1 to TRBJ1-2; D not certain. Specimen: PBMCs. The CDR3 bases are TGCAGCGTGGATCGACCGGGGAGATCCAACTATGGCTACACCTTC. Protein sequence: CSVDRPGRSNYGYTF.